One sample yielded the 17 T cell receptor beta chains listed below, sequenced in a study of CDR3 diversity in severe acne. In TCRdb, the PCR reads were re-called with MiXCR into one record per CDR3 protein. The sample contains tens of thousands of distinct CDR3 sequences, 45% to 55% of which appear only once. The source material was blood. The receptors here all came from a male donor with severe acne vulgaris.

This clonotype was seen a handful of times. CDR3 protein: CSVEASAGELFF. In DNA, the CDR3 is TGCAGCGTTGAAGCGTCGGCCGGGGAGCTGTTTTTT. This sequence joins TRBV29-1 and TRBJ2-2; D unclear. Trimming stripped 1 base from V and 6 bases from J, with 6 bases between. Germline CDR1 and CDR2: SQVTM and ANQGSEA. The CDR3 is 12 residues long.

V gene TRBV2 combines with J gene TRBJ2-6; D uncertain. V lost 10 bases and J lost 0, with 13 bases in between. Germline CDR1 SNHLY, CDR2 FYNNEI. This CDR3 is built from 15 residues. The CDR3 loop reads CATQDPTSGANVLTF. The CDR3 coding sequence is TGTGCCACCCAGGATCCGACCTCTGGGGCCAACGTCCTGACTTTC.

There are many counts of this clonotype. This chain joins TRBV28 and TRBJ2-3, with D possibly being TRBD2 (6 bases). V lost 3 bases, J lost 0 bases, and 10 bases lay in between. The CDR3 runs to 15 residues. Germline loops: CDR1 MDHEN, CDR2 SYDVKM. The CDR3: CASSLGGTSTDTQYF. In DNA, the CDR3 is TGTGCCAGCAGTTTGGGGGGTACTAGCACAGATACGCAGTATTTT. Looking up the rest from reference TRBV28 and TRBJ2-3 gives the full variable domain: DVKVTQSSRYLVKRTGEKVFLECVQDMDHENMFWYRQDPGLGLRLIYFSYDVKMKEKGDIPEGYSVSREKKERFSLILESASTNQTSMYLCASSLGGTSTDTQYFGPGTRLTVL.

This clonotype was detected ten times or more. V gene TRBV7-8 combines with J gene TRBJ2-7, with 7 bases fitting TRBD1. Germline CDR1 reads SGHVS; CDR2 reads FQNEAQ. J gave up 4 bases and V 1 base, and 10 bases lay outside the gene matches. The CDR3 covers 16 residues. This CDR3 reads CASSLGARTGNYEQYF. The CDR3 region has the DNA TGTGCCAGCAGCTTAGGGGCGAGGACAGGTAATTACGAGCAGTACTTC.

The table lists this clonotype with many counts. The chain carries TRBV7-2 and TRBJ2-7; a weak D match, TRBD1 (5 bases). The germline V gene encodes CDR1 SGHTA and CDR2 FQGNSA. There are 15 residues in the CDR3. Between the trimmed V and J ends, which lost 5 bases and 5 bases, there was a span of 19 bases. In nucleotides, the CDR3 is TGTGCCAGCAGCCTCATAGTGGGGCTGAGTCACGAGCAGTACTTC. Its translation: CASSLIVGLSHEQYF.

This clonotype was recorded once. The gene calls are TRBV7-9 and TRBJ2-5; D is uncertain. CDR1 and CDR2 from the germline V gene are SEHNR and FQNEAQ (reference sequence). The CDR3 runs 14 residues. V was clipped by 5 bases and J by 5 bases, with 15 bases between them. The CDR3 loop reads CASSLPDWSETQYF. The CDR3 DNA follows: TGTGCCAGCAGCCTTCCCGACTGGAGTGAGACCCAGTACTTC.

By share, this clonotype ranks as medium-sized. The DNA of the CDR3 is TGTGCCAGCAGTGAATTCTGGGATGGAAACACCATATATTTT. Protein sequence: CASSEFWDGNTIYF. The rearrangement joins TRBV25-1 to TRBJ1-3, with D unresolved. Germline CDR1 reads MGHDK; CDR2 reads SYGVNS. Trimming shortened V by 1 base and J by 3 bases, and 7 bases separated the two germline ends. The CDR3 is 14 residues long. Filled out from reference TRBV25-1 and TRBJ1-3, the complete variable domain reads EADIYQTPRYLVIGTGKKITLECSQTMGHDKMYWYQQDPGMELHLIHYSYGVNSTEKGDLSSESTVSRIRTEHFPLTLESARPSHTSQYLCASSEFWDGNTIYFGEGSWLTVV.

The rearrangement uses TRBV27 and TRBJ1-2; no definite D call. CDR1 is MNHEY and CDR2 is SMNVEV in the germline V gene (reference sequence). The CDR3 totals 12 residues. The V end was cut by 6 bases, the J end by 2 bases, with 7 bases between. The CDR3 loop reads CASREGNYGYTF. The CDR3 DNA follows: TGTGCCAGCAGGGAAGGGAACTATGGCTACACCTTC.

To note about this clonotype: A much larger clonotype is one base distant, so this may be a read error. Here the CDR3 reads CASRAPRGPGAGNTIYF. CDR3 nucleotides: TGCGCCAGCAGAGCCCCTCGTGGTCCAGGGGCTGGAAACACCATATATTTT. This sequence joins TRBV10-1 and TRBJ1-3; D might be TRBD1 (6 bases). Trimming took off 6 bases at V and 2 bases at J, with 20 bases between the two ends. CDR3 length equals 17 residues. In germline, CDR1 is WNHNN, CDR2 SYGVQD (reference sequence).

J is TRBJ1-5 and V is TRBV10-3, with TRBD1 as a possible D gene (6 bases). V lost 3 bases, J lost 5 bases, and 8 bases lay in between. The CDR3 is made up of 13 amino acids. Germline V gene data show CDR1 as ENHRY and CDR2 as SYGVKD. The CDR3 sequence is CAISEGTHQPQHF. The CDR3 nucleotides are TGTGCCATCAGTGAAGGGACACATCAGCCCCAGCATTTT.

The CDR3 region has the DNA TGTGCCACCAGTGATTTAGGGACTAGCGACCACAATGAGCAGTTCTTC. Translated: CATSDLGTSDHNEQFF. The J gene is TRBJ2-1, the V gene TRBV24-1; TRBD2 matches 10 bases. In germline, CDR1 is KGHDR, CDR2 SFDVKD. V shed 1 base and J 5 bases; nucleotides not matched to a gene: 4. The length of the CDR3 is 16 residues.

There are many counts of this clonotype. The CDR3 protein is CASSFAETQYF. CDR3 in DNA: TGTGCCAGCAGCTTCGCAGAGACCCAGTACTTC. The genes are TRBV7-9 and TRBJ2-5; D unresolved. CDR1 is SEHNR, CDR2 FQNEAQ, per germline (reference sequence). The ends were cut back, 3 bases at V and 4 bases at J, with 3 bases in the middle. CDR3 length equals 11 residues.

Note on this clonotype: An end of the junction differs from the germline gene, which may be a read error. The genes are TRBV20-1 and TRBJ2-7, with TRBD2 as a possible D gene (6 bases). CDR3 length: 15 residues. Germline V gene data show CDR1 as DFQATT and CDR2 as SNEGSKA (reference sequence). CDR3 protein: CSGRPLYHVDYDQYF. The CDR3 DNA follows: TGCAGTGGTAGGCCCCTGTACCATGTGGACTACGATCAGTACTTC.

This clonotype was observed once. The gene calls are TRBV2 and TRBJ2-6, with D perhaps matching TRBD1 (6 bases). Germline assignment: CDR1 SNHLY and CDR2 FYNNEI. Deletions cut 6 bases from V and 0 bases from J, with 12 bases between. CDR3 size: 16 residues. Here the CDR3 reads CASSRQANSGANVLTF. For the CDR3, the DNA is TGTGCCAGCAGCCGACAGGCCAACTCTGGGGCCAACGTCCTGACTTTC.

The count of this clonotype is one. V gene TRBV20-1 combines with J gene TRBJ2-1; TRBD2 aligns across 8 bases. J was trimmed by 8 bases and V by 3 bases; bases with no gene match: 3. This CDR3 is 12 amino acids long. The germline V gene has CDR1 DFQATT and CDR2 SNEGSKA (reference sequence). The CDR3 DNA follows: TGCAGTGCTAGCGGGAGGGTGGATGAGCAGTTCTTC. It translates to CSASGRVDEQFF.

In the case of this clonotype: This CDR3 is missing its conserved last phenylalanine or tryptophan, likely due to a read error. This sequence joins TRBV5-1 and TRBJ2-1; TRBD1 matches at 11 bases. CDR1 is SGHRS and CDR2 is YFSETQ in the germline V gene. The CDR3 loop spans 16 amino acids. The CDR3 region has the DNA TGTGCCGGCAGCTTGGCCGGACAGGGGGCTTACAATGAGCAGTTCCTC. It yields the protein CAGSLAGQGAYNEQFL.

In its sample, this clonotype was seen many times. CDR3 in DNA: TGTGCCAGCAGGGGGGCACAGGGAACGTATCAGCCCCAGCATTTT. Translating it yields CASRGAQGTYQPQHF. The rearrangement links TRBV2 to TRBJ1-5, with a possible D match to TRBD1 (6 bases). V was pared by 6 bases and J by 5 bases, with 17 bases between. The germline CDR1 and CDR2 sequences are SNHLY and FYNNEI. CDR3 length: 15 residues.